The 31 T cell receptor beta chains presented below share a single source sample, sequenced in a study of tumor-infiltrating lymphocytes in oesophageal squamous cell carcinoma. MiXCR, applied by TCRdb to the PCR reads, yields one record per CDR3 protein. The sample shows about 19,000 distinct CDR3 sequences, about 41% of them seen only once. The specimen sequenced was normal esophageal tissue next to the tumor. The receptors stem from a male donor with esophageal squamous cell carcinoma.

The J gene is TRBJ2-5, the V gene TRBV6-1; 12 nucleotides line up with TRBD1. The J call may be wrong; the DNA end is better matched by TRBJ2-7. Germline V CDR1 and CDR2: MNHNS, SASEGT. The CDR3 consists of 15 residues. The CDR3 bases are TGTGCCAGCAGTCCCCCGGGACAGGGGGCTTTCGAGCAGTACTTC. It codes for CASSPPGQGAFEQYF.

The V gene is TRBV7-9, the J gene TRBJ1-1; D not certain. The J call may be mistaken, given a closer DNA end match to TRBJ1-6. Germline CDR1 reads SEHNR; CDR2 reads FQNEAQ (reference sequence). The CDR3 is made up of 15 amino acids. CDR3: CASSRDGRINSPLHF. The DNA for the CDR3 is TGTGCCAGCAGCCGAGATGGACGGATAAATTCACCCCTCCACTTT.

V is TRBV7-2 and J is TRBJ2-3; 10 bases are a match to TRBD2. The J call could be wrong; TRBJ2-7 is a better fit for the DNA end. Germline CDR1 is SGHTA and CDR2 is FQGNSA. The CDR3 length is 14 residues. Here the CDR3 DNA reads TGTGCCAGCAGCCCCACTAGCGGGAACTACGAGCAGTACTTC. Protein: CASSPTSGNYEQYF.

This clonotype was seen repeatedly, ten times or more. The rearrangement links TRBV19 to TRBJ2-1, with 9 positions matching TRBD2. Losses at the gene ends were 3 bases for V and 4 bases for J; bases not matched to a gene: 7. The germline V gene has CDR1 LNHDA and CDR2 SQIVND (reference sequence). The CDR3 covers 16 residues. CDR3 DNA sequence: TGTGCCAGTAGTATTATGGCGGGAGGGGGTTACAATGAGCAGTTCTTC. It codes for CASSIMAGGGYNEQFF.

In the case of this clonotype: In this CDR3 the conserved last residue, phenylalanine or tryptophan, is missing, so a read error is likely. The DNA is omitted, as the CDR3 cannot be located on it reliably, and the CDR3 follows TCRdb's listing. The chain carries TRBV6-8 and TRBJ2-4; the D segment call TRBD1 is taken from the table without a DNA check. Per the germline V gene, CDR1 is MNHGY and CDR2 is SAAAGT. The CDR3 totals 9 residues, both ends included. The CDR3 sequence: CASRQWTGV.

Concerning this clonotype itself: The CDR3 does not end in the conserved phenylalanine or tryptophan, so this is likely a read error. No DNA is shown, since the ends of the CDR3 on it are uncertain; the CDR3 is the one TCRdb lists. The chain is built from TRBV10-1 and TRBJ2-2. Germline V gene data show CDR1 as WNHNN and CDR2 as SYGVQD (reference sequence). Inclusive of both ends, the CDR3 amounts to 9 amino acids. CDR3 residues: CASSESTVA.

The chain has TRBV11-2 and TRBJ2-5; D unresolved. The J call may not be correct, given that the DNA end is closer to TRBJ2-4. CDR1 is SGHAT, CDR2 FQNNGV, per germline. This CDR3 region has 14 residues. CDR3 amino acids: CASSFSPAKNIQYF. In nucleotides, the CDR3 is TGTGCCAGCAGCTTTTCCCCAGCCAAAAACATTCAGTACTTC.

This clonotype was found many times. The chain couples TRBV11-3 to TRBJ1-5; D remains ambiguous. Trimming stripped 0 bases from V and 6 bases from J, with 6 bases between. This CDR3 has 13 residues. From germline, CDR1 is SGHNT and CDR2 YENEEA. The CDR3 loop is CASSLDHRQPQHF. Written as DNA, the CDR3 is TGTGCCAGCAGCTTAGATCATCGTCAGCCCCAGCATTTT.

This clonotype was picked up one time. The chain uses TRBV9 and TRBJ1-5; D is ambiguous. The CDR3 length is 14 residues. Trimming removed 0 bases from V and 6 bases from J, with 10 bases in between. Germline CDR1 SGDLS, CDR2 YYNGEE. The CDR3 DNA follows: TGTGCCAGCAGCGTAGGCAAAGCAGGTCAGCCCCAGCATTTT. The encoded protein is CASSVGKAGQPQHF.

This sequence joins TRBV14 and TRBJ2-5; D is possibly TRBD2 (6 bases). V was clipped by 2 bases and J by 11 bases, with 21 bases between them. Germline CDR1 is SGHDN and CDR2 is FVKESK. This CDR3 contains 15 residues. Here the CDR3 DNA reads TGTGCCAGCAGCCAAACTAGCAGGTACTACAATGAGCAGTACTTC. It yields the protein CASSQTSRYYNEQYF. Full variable domain (missing parts from reference TRBV14 and TRBJ2-5): EAGVTQFPSHSVIEKGQTVTLRCDPISGHDNLYWYRRVMGKEIKFLLHFVKESKQDESGMPNNRFLAERTGGTYSTLKVQPAELEDSGVYFCASSQTSRYYNEQYFGPGTRLLVL.

This clonotype occurred many times. The genes are TRBV5-5 and TRBJ1-2, with 7 bases fitting TRBD1. CDR3 length equals 14 residues. J gave up 3 bases and V 1 base, and 3 bases lay outside the gene matches. From germline, CDR1 is SGHKS and CDR2 YYEKEE (reference sequence). DNA of the CDR3: TGTGCCAGCAGCTTGCCAGGACAGGACTATGGCTACACCTTC. This sequence encodes CASSLPGQDYGYTF.

This chain links TRBV5-1 with TRBJ2-3; D possibly corresponds to TRBD2 (5 bases). The J call may be incorrect, as the DNA end agrees better with TRBJ2-7. Per germline, CDR1 SGHRS and CDR2 YFSETQ. The CDR3 has 14 amino acids. The CDR3 region is CASRFEAGPYEQYF. In DNA, the CDR3 is TGCGCCAGCAGATTCGAGGCGGGCCCCTACGAGCAGTACTTC.

The CDR3 bases are TGTGCCAGCAGTCCTGGGACAGGGAAGTCAGATACGCAGTATTTT. Its translation is CASSPGTGKSDTQYF. The chain uses TRBV28 and TRBJ2-3, with 9 positions matching TRBD1. The germline V gene has CDR1 MDHEN and CDR2 SYDVKM. There are 15 residues in the CDR3. J gave up 4 bases and V 5 bases, and 7 bases lay outside the gene matches.

In this sample, this clonotype turned up a few times. J is TRBJ2-5 and V is TRBV27; 10 nucleotides match TRBD2. The DNA matches TRBJ2-1 better at its end, which makes the J call doubtful. CDR1 and CDR2 from the germline V gene are MNHEY and SMNVEV (reference sequence). The CDR3 runs to 16 residues. CDR3 amino acids: CASSPGGLAGALEQFF. CDR3 DNA sequence: TGTGCCAGCAGTCCCGGCGGGCTAGCGGGAGCTCTTGAGCAGTTCTTC.

The rearrangement joins TRBV5-6 to TRBJ2-3; 9 bases align to TRBD2. The CDR3 is 16 amino acids. J lost 2 bases, V lost 0 bases, and 4 bases had no gene match. CDR1 SGHDT and CDR2 YYEEEE come from the germline V gene. DNA of the CDR3: TGTGCCAGCAGCTTGGGACTAGCGGTTCCCACAGATACGCAGTATTTT. Its protein is CASSLGLAVPTDTQYF.

In DNA form, the CDR3 reads TGTGCCAGCAGCTTTCGCGTCCGTCGGAGGGAGTACCAGCCCCAGCATTTT. This codes for CASSFRVRRREYQPQHF. The chain combines TRBV11-3 with TRBJ1-4; D unresolved. TRBJ1-5 matches the DNA end more closely, so the J call is doubtful. The CDR3 spans 17 residues. Germline V gives CDR1 SGHNT, CDR2 YENEEA.

This clonotype counts as medium-sized. The V call is TRBV7-9, the J call TRBJ2-5, with 7 bases that match TRBD1. The CDR3 totals 15 residues. Germline CDR1 reads SEHNR; CDR2 reads FQNEAQ (reference sequence). Losses at the gene ends were 2 bases for V and 1 base for J; bases not matched to a gene: 4. The CDR3 bases are TGTGCCAGCAGCTTAACAGGGACAGCCCAAGAGACCCAGTACTTC. It is translated as CASSLTGTAQETQYF.

This chain links TRBV7-8 with TRBJ2-5, with TRBD1 matching 9 bases. Germline CDR1 and CDR2: SGHVS and FQNEAQ. Trimming removed 6 bases from V and 11 bases from J; junction bases left unmatched: 19. There are 16 residues in the CDR3. In nucleotides, the CDR3 is TGTGCCAGCAGACCCCGAACAGGGGGCTCCTACAATGAGCAGTACTTC. It yields the protein CASRPRTGGSYNEQYF.

This clonotype was counted a few times. The chain couples TRBV20-1 to TRBJ2-7; D is unresolved. The CDR3 contains 12 residues. Trimming removed 2 bases from V and 4 bases from J, with 9 bases in between. Germline V lookup: CDR1 DFQATT, CDR2 SNEGSKA (reference sequence). CDR3 coding DNA: TGCAGTGCTAGATCCCAGTTATACGAGCAGTACTTC. Translation: CSARSQLYEQYF.

The rearrangement links TRBV28 to TRBJ1-2; possibly TRBD1 for D (6 bases). The CDR3 extends over 15 amino acids. Germline-derived CDR1 and CDR2 are MDHEN and SYDVKM. V lost 4 bases, J lost 1 base, and 13 bases lay in between. DNA for the CDR3: TGTGCCAGCAGTTCCCCGGGAGGGGGTAACTATGGCTACACCTTC. Translation gives CASSSPGGGNYGYTF.

This clonotype is medium-sized. The chain combines TRBV7-9 with TRBJ1-4, with unresolved D. The length of the CDR3 is 14 residues. V shed 5 bases and J shed 8 bases, with 15 bases lying between them. Germline V CDR1 and CDR2: SEHNR, FQNEAQ (reference sequence). The CDR3 protein is CASSLKAFEEKLFF. The CDR3 bases are TGTGCCAGCAGCCTAAAAGCGTTCGAGGAAAAACTGTTTTTT.

The chain joins TRBV6-6 to TRBJ2-3, with D unresolved. The CDR3 runs to 14 residues. Germline-derived CDR1 and CDR2 are MNHNY and SVGAGI (reference sequence). V was pared by 6 bases and J by 0 bases, with 10 bases between. In DNA form, the CDR3 reads TGTGCCAGCAGAACTTTTTTTAGCACAGATACGCAGTATTTT. Translating gives CASRTFFSTDTQYF.

The chain is built from TRBV6-6 and TRBJ2-3; 10 bases are a match to TRBD1. The assigned J gene may be wrong: the sequence end matches TRBJ2-7 better. CDR3 length: 15 residues. From germline, CDR1 is MNHNY and CDR2 SVGAGI (reference sequence). The CDR3 bases are TGTGCCAGCAGTATGACAGGGGGCTATGTCGACGAGCAGTACTTC. Translated: CASSMTGGYVDEQYF.

This clonotype was found a few times. The DNA of the CDR3 is TGTGCCAGCAGCAACCCCCACGGCCTAGCGGGACGGAGAGGGGATGAGCAGTTCTTC. As protein: CASSNPHGLAGRRGDEQFF. This chain joins TRBV7-8 and TRBJ2-5; TRBD2 agrees at 9 bases. The DNA end favors TRBJ2-1, so the J call may be wrong. CDR1 and CDR2 from the germline V gene are SGHVS and FQNEAQ. The CDR3 extends over 19 amino acids.

Only a few counts were recorded for this clonotype. J is TRBJ2-1 and V is TRBV7-2; 7 bases agree with TRBD2. The CDR3 is 17 residues long. Germline CDR1 and CDR2: SGHTA and FQGNSA. V shed 2 bases, J shed 7 bases, and the junction held 14 bases outside the gene matches. CDR3 sequence: CASSLLLIAGVANEQFF. The DNA of the CDR3 is TGTGCCAGCAGCTTATTATTGATTGCGGGAGTAGCTAATGAGCAGTTCTTC.

CDR3 amino acids: CASSLKPGTKAFF. CDR3 coding DNA: TGTGCCAGCAGCTTAAAGCCAGGAACAAAAGCTTTCTTT. This chain connects TRBV11-3 to TRBJ2-3; D is unresolved. The end of the DNA fits TRBJ1-1 better, so the J call may be wrong. The CDR3 length is 13 residues. Germline CDR1 is SGHNT and CDR2 is YENEEA.

This chain uses TRBV6-6 with TRBJ2-7, with unresolved D. This CDR3 region has 13 residues. The V end was cut by 2 bases, the J end by 2 bases, with 7 bases between. Germline CDR1 MNHNY, CDR2 SVGAGI (reference sequence). The CDR3 here is CASSYDGPYEQYF. The CDR3 DNA reads TGTGCCAGCAGTTACGACGGCCCCTACGAGCAGTACTTC.

This clonotype counts as medium-sized (0.01 to 0.1%). The rearrangement joins TRBV12-3 or TRBV12-4 to TRBJ2-5; D remains ambiguous. CDR3 length: 16 amino acids. V dropped 1 base and J dropped 1 base, with 13 bases sitting between them. The CDR3 here is CASSLGFAALQETQYF. As DNA, the CDR3 is TGTGCCAGCAGTTTAGGCTTTGCGGCTCTCCAAGAGACCCAGTACTTC.

This clonotype was seen only once. V gene TRBV6-1 combines with J gene TRBJ2-1, with TRBD2 identical over 10 bases. This CDR3 comprises 16 residues. The junction had 8 bases not matched to a gene; V was cut back by 3 bases and J by 6 bases. Looked up from germline, CDR1 is MNHNS and CDR2 is SASEGT. In DNA, the CDR3 is TGTGCCAGCAGTGACCCTAGGGGACTAGCGCGCAATGAGCAGTTCTTC. Protein product: CASSDPRGLARNEQFF.

The CDR3 region is CASTSTGNTYNEQYF. The DNA of the CDR3 is TGTGCCAGCACCTCCACCGGGAACACCTACAATGAGCAGTACTTC. V and J are TRBV7-2 and TRBJ2-3, with D possibly TRBD2 on 5 matching bases. The DNA end is a closer match to TRBJ2-7, so the J assignment may be wrong. Germline V CDR1 and CDR2: SGHTA, FQGNSA. CDR3 length: 15 amino acids.

This clonotype was observed once. The chain is built from TRBV7-6 and TRBJ2-5; D gene ambiguous. Judging by the DNA end, TRBJ2-1 fits better; the J call may be wrong. This CDR3 comprises 15 residues. CDR1 is SGHVS, CDR2 FNYEAQ, per germline. CDR3 nucleotide sequence: TGTGCCAGCAGCTTAGCGCCAGGTAGCTATAATGAGCAGTTCTTC. Its translation: CASSLAPGSYNEQFF.